These T cell receptor beta chains were read from a single sample in a study of blood T cell repertoires in COVID-19. The protocol was immunoSEQ multiplex PCR, while the TCRdb copy is restricted to in-frame clones and leaves out a portion. This sample carries over 300,000 clones, roughly 85% of them seen once, and the ten largest clones take roughly 2.3%. Specimen: PBMCs or T cells enriched from blood (not recorded which). These receptor sequences come from a young man who had recovered from COVID-19. Both conserved end residues are part of each CDR3. The order of the fields is V gene, D gene, clone size, J gene, CDR3 DNA, CDR3 protein. D genes are given only for firm matches. Some rows mark clone size as missing; the rest say once, few, many or name a class of expanded clone.

TRBV6-1	NA	NA	TRBJ2-4	TGTGCCAGCAGTGACAGAAGGGGGGGCTTTATGGAAAACATTCAGTACTTC	CASSDRRGGFMENIQYF
TRBV5-6	TRBD1	NA	TRBJ1-2	TGTGCCAGCAGCTCGGTAGGACAGGGGGCGAGTGGCTACACCTTC	CASSSVGQGASGYTF
TRBV11-2	TRBD1	NA	TRBJ1-5	TGTGCCAGCAGCTTAGCTAGGGACAGTAATCAGCCCCAGCATTTT	CASSLARDSNQPQHF
TRBV5-1	TRBD2	NA	TRBJ2-7	TGCGCCAGCAGCTTGGCCGGGACTAGGACCTACGAGCAGTACTTC	CASSLAGTRTYEQYF
TRBV4-2	NA	NA	TRBJ2-7	TGTGCCAGCAGCCTCCGGGACTCTCTTGTCTACGAGCAGTACTTC	CASSLRDSLVYEQYF
TRBV6-2/TRBV6-3	TRBD1	NA	TRBJ2-7	TGTGCCAGCAGCAACACGGGACAGGGGATCTCCTACGAGCAGTACTTC	CASSNTGQGISYEQYF
TRBV6-5	NA	NA	TRBJ1-1	TGTGCCAGCAGTTACTCGTCAGGGGACACTGAAGCTTTCTTT	CASSYSSGDTEAFF
TRBV6-5	NA	NA	TRBJ1-2	TGTGCCGCCGCGGGGGCCAACTATGGCTACACCTTC	CAAAGANYGYTF
TRBV7-2	TRBD1	NA	TRBJ1-2	TGTGCCAGCAGCCCCGCCCAGGGGGCTACATCTAACTATGGCTACACCTTC	CASSPAQGATSNYGYTF
TRBV6-5	TRBD1	once	TRBJ1-2	TGTGCCAGCAGTCCCTCGACAGGGAAGGGTGGCTACACCTTC	CASSPSTGKGGYTF
TRBV25-1	TRBD1	NA	TRBJ1-4	TGTGCCAGCAGAGGGGACAGGGGTAATGAAAAACTGTTTTTT	CASRGDRGNEKLFF
TRBV20-1	TRBD2	NA	TRBJ2-3	TGCAGTGCCAGTCCCCCGATAGCGGGGGGGCGGTGGCGCACAGATACGCAGTATTTT	CSASPPIAGGRWRTDTQYF
TRBV7-2	TRBD1	NA	TRBJ1-2	TGTGCCAGCAGCCTATCACAACAGGGGGCGGATGGCTACACCTTC	CASSLSQQGADGYTF
TRBV5-1	NA	NA	TRBJ1-4	TGCGCCAGCAGCTTGGCGGGGACAACTAATGAAAAACTGTTTTTT	CASSLAGTTNEKLFF
TRBV7-2	TRBD2	NA	TRBJ2-5	TGTGCCAGCAGCCCGGGGGGTTCCCAAGGGACCCAGTACTTC	CASSPGGSQGTQYF
TRBV7-9	NA	NA	TRBJ1-6	TGTGCCAGCAGCTTAGCAGCCCGAGGGAATTCACCCCTCCACTTT	CASSLAARGNSPLHF
TRBV5-6	NA	NA	TRBJ1-5	TGTGCCAGCAGCCGAGGCGGGGATTTAGGTCAGCCCCAGCATTTT	CASSRGGDLGQPQHF
TRBV6-6	TRBD1	NA	TRBJ2-3	TGTGCCAGCAGCCTGATGGGGACAGGGGTAGCAGATACGCAGTATTTT	CASSLMGTGVADTQYF
TRBV7-3	TRBD2	NA	TRBJ2-1	TGTGCCAGCAGCCCTACTAGCGGGGTCAGTGAGCAGTTCTTC	CASSPTSGVSEQFF
TRBV5-1	NA	NA	TRBJ2-7	TGCGCCAGCAGCTTCGGAAGCGGGTCCTACGAGCAGTACTTC	CASSFGSGSYEQYF
TRBV7-9	TRBD1	NA	TRBJ1-3	TGTGCCAGCGTGAGCGGACAGGGCTTTGGGAACTATGGAAACACCATATATTTT	CASVSGQGFGNYGNTIYF
TRBV5-8	NA	NA	TRBJ1-6	TGTGCCAGCAGCTTGGGAGGAAATTCACCCCTCCACTTT	CASSLGGNSPLHF
TRBV6-5	TRBD1	once	TRBJ2-7	TGTGCCAGCAGTTCTAGGGGGGGACAGGGCGACGAGCAGTACTTC	CASSSRGGQGDEQYF
TRBV27	TRBD1	once	TRBJ2-7	TGTGCCAGCAGTGACAGGGTTTCCTACGAGCAGTACTTC	CASSDRVSYEQYF
TRBV5-4	NA	NA	TRBJ1-6	TGTGCCAGCAGCTTGGGAGGCCCGGGTGGAATTCGTTCACCCCTCCACTTT	CASSLGGPGGIRSPLHF
TRBV27	NA	NA	TRBJ1-2	TGTGCCAGCAGTTTAAACGGGAACGGTGGCTACACCTTC	CASSLNGNGGYTF
TRBV29-1	NA	NA	TRBJ2-2	TGCAGCGGTGATGAGCCGAACACCGGGGAGCTGTTTTTT	CSGDEPNTGELFF
TRBV3-1/TRBV3-2	TRBD2	NA	TRBJ2-7	TGTGCCAGCAGCCAAGAACTAGCGGGGGCTCTTCCCCAATCTCCGTACGAGCAGTACTTC	CASSQELAGALPQSPYEQYF
TRBV6-5	TRBD1	NA	TRBJ2-7	TGTGCCAGCAGCTTGGGACAGGGTCGCGAGCAGTACTTC	CASSLGQGREQYF
TRBV7-2	NA	NA	TRBJ2-3	TGTGCCAGCGGAGTATTGGGTATAGGGGGTTTCGGCACAGATACGCAGTATTTT	CASGVLGIGGFGTDTQYF
TRBV6-5	TRBD1	NA	TRBJ2-1	TGTGCCAGCCGCCTGGACAGGGGTAACTACAATGAGCAGTTCTTC	CASRLDRGNYNEQFF
TRBV19	NA	few	TRBJ1-6	TGTGCCAGTAGTATCATCGACGGGAGCTCCTATAATTCACCCCTCCACTTT	CASSIIDGSSYNSPLHF
TRBV27	NA	once	TRBJ2-3	TGTGCCAGCAGTACTTTGGGTTTAATGCGGGGACGCACAGATACGCAGTATTTT	CASSTLGLMRGRTDTQYF
TRBV5-1	TRBD1	NA	TRBJ2-1	TGCGCCAGCAGAGAACAGGGGGCCGTGTCCTACAATGAGCAGTTCTTC	CASREQGAVSYNEQFF
TRBV4-1	NA	once	TRBJ1-1	TGCGCCAGCAGCCAAGAATTAGGGGGCACTGAAGCTTTCTTT	CASSQELGGTEAFF
TRBV11-2	TRBD1	once	TRBJ2-7	TGTGCCAGTTTCATGGGGACAGGGAGTCGTTCGGAATACGAGCAGTACTTC	CASFMGTGSRSEYEQYF
TRBV5-1	NA	NA	TRBJ1-3	TGCGCCAGCAGCCTAGGGACAACTGGAAACACCATATATTTT	CASSLGTTGNTIYF
TRBV25-1	TRBD1	NA	TRBJ1-3	TGTGCCACCCAAGGACAGGGAGCTGGAAACACCATATATTTT	CATQGQGAGNTIYF
TRBV5-4	NA	NA	TRBJ1-2	TGTGCCAGCAGCTTGGGTACAGCTTCCTATGGCTACACCTTC	CASSLGTASYGYTF
TRBV4-1	NA	NA	TRBJ2-1	TGCGCCAGCAGCCAAGAATCCCCGGTTAGCTCCTACAATGAGCAGTTCTTC	CASSQESPVSSYNEQFF
TRBV29-1	NA	NA	TRBJ2-7	TGCAGCGCTGGATGGGACACGGGGGGCCGCGAGCAGTACTTC	CSAGWDTGGREQYF
TRBV7-9	NA	NA	TRBJ2-7	TGTGCCAGCAGCTTAGGAGGGGGTGGCAGTTCCTACGAGCAGTACTTT	CASSLGGGGSSYEQYF
TRBV19	TRBD1	NA	TRBJ1-2	TGTGCCAGTAGGTCCGGGACAGACTATGGCTACACCTTC	CASRSGTDYGYTF
TRBV11-2	NA	NA	TRBJ2-3	TGTGCCAGCAGCCTTCCGGGATCTACGCAGTATTTT	CASSLPGSTQYF
TRBV11-2	TRBD2	NA	TRBJ2-7	TGTGCCAGCAGCCGATGGACTAGCGTATACGAGCAGTACTTC	CASSRWTSVYEQYF
TRBV2	NA	NA	TRBJ2-5	TGTGCCAGCAGTCCTCCAGTCCAAGAGACCCAGTACTTC	CASSPPVQETQYF